This T cell receptor beta chain was observed in a study of T cell repertoires in ileal Crohn's disease. This clone was observed a single time. Only in-frame clones appear in the TCRdb table, and some are missing; sequencing was by immunoSEQ multiplex PCR. The sample records a few thousand clones, approximately 83% being singletons. This CDR3 comprises 12 residues. CDR1 and CDR2 (germline): PRHDT, FYEKMQ (reference sequence). The trim removed 5 bases at V and 8 bases at J, leaving 4 bases unmatched. Sequenced material: ileal tissue. The chain carries TRBV13 and TRBJ1-2, with 8 bases that match TRBD1. The origin of this receptor is an adult with Crohn's disease. The CDR3 region has the DNA TGTGCCAGCAGCGTGGGGACAGGAGGCTACACCTTC. It yields the protein CASSVGTGGYTF.